This passage covers 10 T cell receptor beta chains from one sample sequenced in a study of T-cell memory formation after mild COVID-19. TCRdb reanalysed the 5' RACE reads using MiXCR and keeps one entry per CDR3 protein. The profile covers about 430,000 distinct CDR3 sequences, with 20% to 30% appearing a single time and about 8.7% taken by the ten largest. Sequencing was carried out using PBMCs or a T cell subset sorted from them (not recorded which). These receptor sequences come from an adult woman who had mild COVID-19 (a few samples of this study predate the infection). Cell type and time point are not known.

The V and J genes are TRBV30 and TRBJ1-4; 9 bases are a match to TRBD1. Germline V gene sequence: CDR1 GTSNPN, CDR2 SVGIG (reference sequence). J gave up 3 bases and V 4 bases, and 3 bases lay outside the gene matches. CDR3 length: 14 amino acids. Here the CDR3 reads CAWNRGLSNEKLFF. The CDR3 DNA reads as TGTGCCTGGAACAGGGGGCTTTCTAATGAAAAACTGTTTTTT.

This clonotype was detected a few times. The chain recombines TRBV25-1 with TRBJ2-5; D not certain. The CDR3 is made up of 16 amino acids. Germline V gene sequence: CDR1 MGHDK, CDR2 SYGVNS. The V end was cut by 1 base, the J end by 2 bases, with 14 bases between. This chain's CDR3 is CASSELESIGQETQYF. Written as DNA, the CDR3 is TGTGCCAGCAGTGAATTAGAATCCATTGGACAAGAGACCCAGTACTTC.

This rearrangement joins TRBV12-3 or TRBV12-4 to TRBJ1-3, with 10 bases that match TRBD1. The CDR3 runs 18 residues. J was trimmed by 0 bases and V by 6 bases; bases with no gene match: 11. The CDR3 loop is CASSPFPGQGLSGNTIYF. CDR3 DNA: TGTGCCAGCAGCCCGTTCCCGGGACAGGGGCTCTCTGGAAACACCATATATTTT.

This clonotype was counted between two and nine times. J is TRBJ2-2 and V is TRBV6-5, with 9 bases that match TRBD2. The CDR3 spans 16 residues. The J segment lost 3 bases and the V segment lost 5 bases, leaving 7 bases of the junction unmatched. The V gene's germline CDR1 is MNHEY and CDR2 SVGAGI. The CDR3, as DNA: TGTGCCAGCAGTAGGGGACTAGCTGCCGACACCGGGGAGCTGTTTTTT. Translation: CASSRGLAADTGELFF.

This clonotype was counted only a few times. This chain joins TRBV7-9 and TRBJ1-1, with a tentative D call TRBD1 (5 bases). Germline V gives CDR1 SEHNR, CDR2 FQNEAQ (reference sequence). V was cut by 1 base and J by 6 bases, with 12 bases left in between. CDR3 size: 14 residues. The CDR3 is CASSLEQVVPEAFF. The CDR3 nucleotides are TGTGCCAGCAGCTTAGAACAGGTAGTCCCTGAAGCTTTCTTT.

J is TRBJ2-6 and V is TRBV9; weak D call: TRBD2 (8 bases). Germline values: CDR1 SGDLS, CDR2 YYNGEE. The CDR3 covers 18 residues. The V and J ends lost 4 bases and 0 bases respectively, with 17 bases between them. The CDR3, as DNA: TGTGCCAGCAGCCCGGGAGGGACAGCAATCTCTGGGGCCAACGTCCTGACTTTC. It encodes CASSPGGTAISGANVLTF.

This clonotype was recorded many times. The chain has TRBV6-1 and TRBJ1-2; TRBD1 is a possible D gene (5 bases). The V end lost 3 bases, the J end lost 2 bases, and 7 bases lay between the germline ends. This CDR3 has 13 amino acids. Germline V gene sequence: CDR1 MNHNS, CDR2 SASEGT. The CDR3 loop reads CASSEAGNYGYTF. Here the CDR3 DNA reads TGTGCCAGCAGTGAGGCAGGGAACTATGGCTACACCTTC.

This clonotype was counted between two and nine times. The genes are TRBV10-3 and TRBJ2-5; no firm D call. Trimming shortened V by 6 bases and J by 2 bases, and 4 bases separated the two germline ends. The germline V gene has CDR1 ENHRY and CDR2 SYGVKD. The CDR3 is 11 residues long. Written as DNA, the CDR3 is TGTGCCATCAGGGTACAAGAGACCCAGTACTTC. Translated: CAIRVQETQYF.

This clonotype was counted a few times. The CDR3 nucleotides are TGTGCCAGCAGCTTCGCGACCGAGCAGTACTTC. Translation: CASSFATEQYF. The V and J genes are TRBV7-9 and TRBJ2-7; D is uncertain. V shed 3 bases and J shed 6 bases, with 6 bases lying between them. The CDR3 covers 11 residues. From germline, CDR1 is SEHNR and CDR2 FQNEAQ (reference sequence).

This clonotype has ten or more counts. The chain carries TRBV10-3 and TRBJ2-5; unclear D gene. This CDR3 comprises 11 residues. Trimming removed 2 bases at V and 4 bases at J, with 2 bases between. Germline V CDR1 and CDR2: ENHRY, SYGVKD. For the CDR3, the DNA is TGTGCCATCAGTGAGGCAGAGACCCAGTACTTC. Protein sequence: CAISEAETQYF.